This TCR beta chain was sequenced during a study of cytomegalovirus exposure and HLA in healthy donors. Primers for the PCR totalled 60 Vbeta and 13 Jbeta. Profiling relied on immunoSEQ multiplex PCR, and the TCRdb table lists in-frame clones only, not all of them. This table holds about 210,000 clones. In germline, CDR1 is LNHDA, CDR2 SQIVND (reference sequence). Trimming took off 3 bases at V and 4 bases at J, with 9 bases between the two ends. The CDR3 is 14 residues long. Specimen: PBMCs. The source of this sequence is a woman in her thirties in good health and CMV-seropositive. The chain is built from TRBV19 and TRBJ1-4, with D hard to call. The CDR3 nucleotides read TGTGCCAGTAGTATCCACGGGTTTAATGAAAAACTGTTTTTT. It encodes CASSIHGFNEKLFF.